The TCR beta chain under discussion was sequenced for a study of OX40 agonist ivuxolimab in advanced cancers. TCRdb keeps only in-frame clones here, not all; method: immunoSEQ multiplex PCR. The sample consists of tens of thousands of clones, more than 65% of them appearing once. The CDR3 runs to 14 residues. CDR1 MNHNY and CDR2 SVGAGI come from the germline V gene (reference sequence). V trimming: 2 bases; J trimming: 4 bases; junction bases outside the gene matches: 0. This TCR was recovered from an adult with an advanced solid tumor such as melanoma, head and neck, liver or kidney cancer. This chain links TRBV6-6 with TRBJ2-3; 10 positions match TRBD2. The source was CD4+ or CD8+ T cells sorted from blood, collected in a trial of the OX40 agonist ivuxolimab. CDR3: CASSYGTSADTQYF. The CDR3 DNA reads TGTGCCAGCAGTTACGGGACTAGCGCAGATACGCAGTATTTT.